This TCR beta chain originates from a study of T-cell reconstitution after alpha-beta-depleted transplantation in children. Preparation of the TCRbeta library used unique molecular identifiers. TCRdb called the PCR reads again in MiXCR, with one record for every CDR3 protein. The table records more than 200,000 distinct CDR3 sequences, roughly 26% of them present only once. For this clonotype: Its specificity is unknown.

Whole-study findings and limits: T-cell numbers and diversity one year post-transplant derived largely from freshly generated T cells. From surviving recipient T cells and thymic progenitors came the high day-60 TCRbeta diversity observed in some patients. Reportedly, only several hundred clones from non-depleted graft cells drove alpha-beta T-cell counts at about two months.

The CDR3 is made up of 16 amino acids. The TCR comes from a girl aged 2 to 9 with Fanconi anemia, due to receive a stem cell transplant. The chain recombines TRBV21-1 with TRBJ2-2; TRBD1 was called by the table and not checked on the DNA. TRBV21-1 is a pseudogene segment. Sequencing used PBMCs, obtained before TCRalphabeta/CD19-depleted stem cell transplant. In nucleotides, the CDR3 is TGTGCCAGCAGCAAAGGAGGGGGCCCGAACACCGGGGAGCTGTTTTTT. This sequence encodes CASSKGGGPNTGELFF.